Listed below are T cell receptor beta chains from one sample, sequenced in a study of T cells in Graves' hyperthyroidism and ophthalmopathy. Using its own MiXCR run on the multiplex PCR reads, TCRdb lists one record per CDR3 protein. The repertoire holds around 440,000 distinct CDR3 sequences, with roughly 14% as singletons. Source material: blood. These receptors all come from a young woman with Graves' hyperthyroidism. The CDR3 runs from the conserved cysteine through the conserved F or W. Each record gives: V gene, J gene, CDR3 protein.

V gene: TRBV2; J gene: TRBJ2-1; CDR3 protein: CASSSRLAVYNEQFF
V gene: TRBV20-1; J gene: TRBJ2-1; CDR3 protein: CSARDPAGGGYNEQFF
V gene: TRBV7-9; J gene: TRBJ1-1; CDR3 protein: CASILEGTPNTEAFF
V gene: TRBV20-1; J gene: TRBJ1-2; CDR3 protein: CSARVRETDGYTF
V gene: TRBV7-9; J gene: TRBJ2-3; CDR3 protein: CASSQFGTSWGDTQYF
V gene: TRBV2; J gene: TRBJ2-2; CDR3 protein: CASSGGQVITGELFF
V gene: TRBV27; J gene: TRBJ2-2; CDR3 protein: CASSPSGRGTGELFF
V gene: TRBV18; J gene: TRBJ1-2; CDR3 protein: CASSPLGQGLSYGYTF
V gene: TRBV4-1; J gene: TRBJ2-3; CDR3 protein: CASSPPWVAGGTGTQYF
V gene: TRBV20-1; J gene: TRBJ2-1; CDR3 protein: CSARDERLAGPEQFF
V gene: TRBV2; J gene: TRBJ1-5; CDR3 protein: CASSDGGNQPQHF
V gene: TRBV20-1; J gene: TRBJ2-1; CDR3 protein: CSARSQGVLNEQFF
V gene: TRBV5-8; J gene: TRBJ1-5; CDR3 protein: CASSRTGEMGSNQPQHF
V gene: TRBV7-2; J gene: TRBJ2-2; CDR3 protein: CASSLFAPGPYTGELFF
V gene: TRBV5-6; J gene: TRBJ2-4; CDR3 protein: CASSLILDDKNIQYF
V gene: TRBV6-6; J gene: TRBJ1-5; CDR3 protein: CASSYSLTGGGQPQHF
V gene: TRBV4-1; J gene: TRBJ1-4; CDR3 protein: CASSRRGRRKLFF
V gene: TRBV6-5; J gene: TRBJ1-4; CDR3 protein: CASSYKTGHWGGNEKLFF
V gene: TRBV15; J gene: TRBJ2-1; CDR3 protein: CATSRDRARVNGQFF
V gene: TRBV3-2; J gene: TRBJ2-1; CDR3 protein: CASSTYRDRGRDYNEQFF
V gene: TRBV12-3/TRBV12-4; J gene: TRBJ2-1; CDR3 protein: CASSSGLAGGVEQFF
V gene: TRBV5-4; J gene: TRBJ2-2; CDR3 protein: CASSPGGSSTGELFF